This passage covers 30 T cell receptor beta chains from one sample sequenced in a study of T cells in narcolepsy (dated by TCRdb to between 2018 and 2020). Libraries were built with the immunoSEQ multiplex PCR assay. TCRdb mirrors the immuneACCESS table, restricted to in-frame sequences. Some clones are absent from its copies; in checked studies, under half trace to an unresolved V gene, and the reason for the others is unknown. The sample table shows 25,000 to 30,000 clones, and about four fifths are seen once. The top ten clones comprise around 1% of the sample. The sample taken for sequencing was memory (CD45RA-) CD4+ T cells from blood. The cell subset or site label corresponds to: memory T cells sorted ex vivo from peripheral blood. Receptor source: a human donor in good health.

This clone was observed a few times. CDR3 protein: CASSLGQTRSNEQFF. CDR3 coding DNA: TGTGCCAGCAGCCTGGGCCAAACAAGGAGCAATGAGCAGTTCTTC. The rearrangement uses TRBV11-3 and TRBJ2-1, with D unresolved. CDR3 length: 15 residues. V lost 5 bases, J lost 6 bases, and 17 bases lay in between. Germline V lookup: CDR1 SGHNT, CDR2 YENEEA.

For the CDR3, the DNA is TGCGCCAGCAGCTTGCTGGACAGGGCCTTGACCGGGGAGCTGTTTTTT. This sequence encodes CASSLLDRALTGELFF. The chain is built from TRBV5-1 and TRBJ2-2, with 8 bases that match TRBD1. The CDR3 contains 16 residues. The ends lost 1 base at V and 5 bases at J; junction bases unmatched: 7. The germline V gene encodes CDR1 SGHRS and CDR2 YFSETQ.

V is TRBV6-1 and J is TRBJ2-5; D is tentatively TRBD1 or TRBD2 (6 bases each). This CDR3 is built from 15 residues. Trimming took off 2 bases at V and 7 bases at J, with 17 bases between the two ends. The germline V gene has CDR1 MNHNS and CDR2 SASEGT. CDR3 protein: CASSETIGGSGTQYF. In nucleotides, the CDR3 is TGTGCCAGCAGTGAAACAATAGGGGGGTCAGGGACCCAGTACTTC.

As for this clone: Mismatch with germline at one junction end may stem from a read error. The J gene is TRBJ1-2, the V gene TRBV4-2; 10 nucleotides align to TRBD1. CDR3 length: 17 amino acids. Germline lookup yields CDR1 LGHNA and CDR2 YNFKEQ. The CDR3 region is CASSQDLGQGSDYGHTF. CDR3 nucleotide sequence: TGTGCCAGCAGCCAAGATCTGGGACAGGGGTCGGACTATGGCCACACCTTC.

The V call is TRBV2, the J call TRBJ2-7; the match to TRBD2 covers 12 bases. From germline, CDR1 is SNHLY and CDR2 FYNNEI. The CDR3 consists of 14 residues. Trimming at V came to 6 bases and at J to 5 bases, leaving 5 bases not matched to a gene. CDR3 in amino acids: CASRPGLAGHEQYF. The CDR3 bases are TGTGCCAGCAGACCGGGACTAGCGGGCCACGAGCAGTACTTC. Looking up the rest from reference TRBV2 and TRBJ2-7 gives the full variable domain: EPEVTQTPSHQVTQMGQEVILRCVPISNHLYFYWYRQILGQKVEFLVSFYNNEISEKSEIFDDQFSVERPDGSNFTLKIRSTKLEDSAMYFCASRPGLAGHEQYFGPGTRLTVT.

This CDR3 is CASSSRGGTSYEQYF. The DNA for the CDR3 is TGCGCCAGCAGCTCGAGGGGAGGGACCTCCTACGAGCAGTACTTC. The chain links TRBV5-1 to TRBJ2-7; 7 nucleotides match TRBD2. CDR1 and CDR2 from the germline V gene are SGHRS and YFSETQ. With V trimmed by 3 bases and J by 0 bases, 6 bases remained unmatched. The CDR3 contains 15 residues.

The rearrangement links TRBV7-9 to TRBJ1-2, with a tentative D call TRBD1 (5 bases). The CDR3 length is 15 residues. V was pared by 3 bases and J by 3 bases, with 14 bases between. The V gene's germline CDR1 is SEHNR and CDR2 FQNEAQ (reference sequence). Here the CDR3 reads CASSFFPGKDYGYTF. CDR3 DNA sequence: TGTGCCAGCAGCTTTTTCCCAGGGAAGGACTATGGCTACACCTTC.

The chain has TRBV11-3 and TRBJ2-7; D remains unclear. This CDR3 is built from 13 residues. Germline V lookup: CDR1 SGHNT, CDR2 YENEEA. V gave up 1 base and J gave up 2 bases, with 6 bases separating them. CDR3 nucleotides: TGTGCCAGCAGCTTAGGCCCAACCTACGAGCAGTACTTC. Protein: CASSLGPTYEQYF.

This clone was counted between two and nine times. This chain connects TRBV19 to TRBJ1-1, with D unclear. The germline CDR1 and CDR2 sequences are LNHDA and SQIVND (reference sequence). V lost 3 bases and J lost 0, with 11 bases in between. This CDR3 is built from 15 residues. CDR3 residues: CASSILFAVNTEAFF. The CDR3, as DNA: TGTGCCAGTAGTATCCTGTTTGCTGTGAACACTGAAGCTTTCTTT.

This chain links TRBV5-1 with TRBJ2-1; maybe TRBD2 (5 bases). The germline V gene encodes CDR1 SGHRS and CDR2 YFSETQ. Trimming removed 3 bases at V and 0 bases at J, with 10 bases between. The CDR3 is 15 amino acids. CDR3 in amino acids: CASSSAEGSYNEQFF. Here the CDR3 DNA reads TGCGCCAGCAGCTCGGCCGAGGGCTCCTACAATGAGCAGTTCTTC. Together with reference TRBV5-1 and TRBJ2-1, the CDR3 gives the full variable domain: KAGVTQTPRYLIKTRGQQVTLSCSPISGHRSVSWYQQTPGQGLQFLFEYFSETQRNKGNFPGRFSGRQFSNSRSEMNVSTLELGDSALYLCASSSAEGSYNEQFFGPGTRLTVL.

This chain joins TRBV7-9 and TRBJ1-2; D is unresolved. V shed 4 bases and J shed 4 bases, with 4 bases lying between them. Germline V gene lookup returns CDR1 SEHNR and CDR2 FQNEAQ (reference sequence). The length of the CDR3 is 11 residues. CDR3 in DNA: TGTGCCAGCAGCTCAGTCTATGGCTACACCTTC. This codes for CASSSVYGYTF.

The chain is built from TRBV28 and TRBJ1-4; a weak D match, TRBD1 (6 bases). This CDR3 has 19 residues. The V end was cut by 6 bases, the J end by 3 bases, with 26 bases between. Germline values: CDR1 MDHEN, CDR2 SYDVKM. CDR3 sequence reads: CASSSSDSSKGEANEKLFF. CDR3 DNA: TGTGCCAGCAGCTCATCAGATTCTAGCAAGGGGGAAGCTAATGAAAAACTGTTTTTT.

This clone was detected only once. V is TRBV19 and J is TRBJ2-2; TRBD1 or TRBD2 may be the D gene (6 bases each). V was pared by 6 bases and J by 4 bases, with 18 bases between. Germline-derived CDR1 and CDR2 are LNHDA and SQIVND (reference sequence). The CDR3 is 16 amino acids. The DNA of the CDR3 is TGTGCCAGTAGCATGAGGAGGGGGGCGAGCACCGGGGAGCTGTTTTTT. Protein: CASSMRRGASTGELFF.

In its sample, this clone was seen a few times. The rearrangement joins TRBV2 to TRBJ2-2; D not resolved. The ends were cut back, 4 bases at V and 0 bases at J, with 9 bases in the middle. Germline CDR1 reads SNHLY; CDR2 reads FYNNEI. The CDR3 covers 15 residues. CDR3 loop: CASSGEGPNTGELFF. As DNA, the CDR3 is TGTGCCAGCAGTGGGGAAGGGCCGAACACCGGGGAGCTGTTTTTT.

This clone was found a few times. The J gene is TRBJ2-4, the V gene TRBV5-6; D unresolved. This CDR3 has 13 amino acids. V was pared by 3 bases and J by 6 bases, with 10 bases between. CDR1 SGHDT and CDR2 YYEEEE come from the germline V gene. The CDR3 coding sequence is TGTGCCAGCAGCTGGGGATTTTTAAACATTCAGTACTTC. This gives the protein CASSWGFLNIQYF. The full variable domain, completed using reference TRBV5-6 and TRBJ2-4, is DAGVTQSPTHLIKTRGQQVTLRCSPKSGHDTVSWYQQALGQGPQFIFQYYEEEERQRGNFPDRFSGHQFPNYSSELNVNALLLGDSALYLCASSWGFLNIQYFGAGTRLSVL.

This clone was observed a single time. The junction differs from germline at one of its ends, possibly a read error. The V and J genes are TRBV7-2 and TRBJ1-4, with D uncertain. CDR1 and CDR2 (germline): SGHTA, FQGNSA. The length of the CDR3 is 13 residues. The CDR3 DNA reads TGTGCCAGCAGCACCCGGACTAGTGAAAAACTGTTTTTT. Amino acids: CASSTRTSEKLFF.

This chain links TRBV15 with TRBJ2-7; D ambiguous. The CDR3 sequence is 13 residues long. Per the germline V gene, CDR1 is LNHNV and CDR2 is YYDKDF (reference sequence). V was cut by 0 bases and J by 3 bases, with 6 bases left in between. CDR3 in amino acids: CATSRDTGYEQYF. The CDR3 bases are TGTGCCACCAGCAGAGATACCGGCTACGAGCAGTACTTC.

This chain uses TRBV4-2 with TRBJ1-4, with 11 bases aligning to TRBD1. Losses at the gene ends were 2 bases for V and 7 bases for J; bases not matched to a gene: 6. CDR1 and CDR2 from the germline V gene are LGHNA and YNFKEQ. This CDR3 comprises 16 residues. CDR3 sequence (DNA): TGTGCCAGCAGCCAAAGTACCGGGACAGGGGGTGAAAAACTGTTTTTT. Protein: CASSQSTGTGGEKLFF.

The V and J genes are TRBV5-3 and TRBJ2-3, with D hard to call. TRBV5-3 is designated an ORF whose function remains uncertain. The CDR3 covers 19 residues. Trimming cost V 4 bases and J 0 bases, with 24 bases left between them. This CDR3 is CARSPAARSAKTSTDTQYF. In nucleotides, the CDR3 is TGTGCCAGAAGCCCAGCCGCTAGAAGCGCGAAAACTAGCACAGATACGCAGTATTTT.

The chain carries TRBV4-3 and TRBJ2-3; D is unclear. CDR1 and CDR2 (germline): LGHNA, YSLEER. V lost 3 bases, J lost 3 bases, and 16 bases lay in between. The CDR3 spans 16 residues. DNA of the CDR3: TGCGCCAGCAGCCAGGAGTGGGCCACCAAAACAGATACGCAGTATTTT. Its protein is CASSQEWATKTDTQYF.

This clone was counted a single time. The CDR3: CASSYSGPDRQETQYF. CDR3 coding DNA: TGTGCCAGCAGTTACTCGGGGCCAGATAGACAAGAGACCCAGTACTTC. The J gene is TRBJ2-5, the V gene TRBV6-5, with TRBD1 as a possible D gene (5 bases). Trimming removed 0 bases from V and 2 bases from J, with 13 bases in between. The CDR3 is 16 amino acids. Germline-derived CDR1 and CDR2 are MNHEY and SVGAGI.

The chain links TRBV15 to TRBJ2-3; either TRBD1 or TRBD2 may fit D (5 bases each). The germline gives CDR1 LNHNV, CDR2 YYDKDF (reference sequence). V gave up 4 bases and J gave up 5 bases, with 19 bases separating them. The CDR3 is made up of 16 amino acids. CDR3 sequence reads: CATSTSRDLSIDTQYF. The CDR3 region has the DNA TGTGCCACCAGCACGAGCCGGGACCTATCGATAGATACGCAGTATTTT.

This clone has just a few counts. The chain is built from TRBV19 and TRBJ1-5, with a tentative D call TRBD1 (6 bases). Germline V gene lookup returns CDR1 LNHDA and CDR2 SQIVND (reference sequence). Trimming stripped 3 bases from V and 4 bases from J, with 25 bases between. The CDR3 contains 19 residues. The chain's CDR3 is CASSIHRGTPPWDNQPQHF. The CDR3 region has the DNA TGTGCCAGTAGTATTCACCGCGGGACACCACCATGGGATAATCAGCCCCAGCATTTT.

The chain carries TRBV27 and TRBJ1-2; TRBD1 aligns across 7 bases. Per germline, CDR1 MNHEY and CDR2 SMNVEV (reference sequence). The V gene end was trimmed by 5 bases and the J gene end by 8 bases; junction bases not matched to a gene: 11. There are 14 residues in the CDR3. The CDR3, as DNA: TGTGCCAGCAGTCCCAACCCCGGGACAGTGGGCTACACCTTC. The encoded protein is CASSPNPGTVGYTF.

The rearrangement uses TRBV6-5 and TRBJ2-3; D is possibly TRBD1 or TRBD2 (5 bases each). The CDR3 totals 15 residues. CDR1 and CDR2 from the germline V gene are MNHEY and SVGAGI. V lost 0 bases and J 3 bases, leaving 10 bases between the germline ends. The CDR3 here is CASSYSRGVTDTQYF. For the CDR3, the DNA is TGTGCCAGCAGTTACTCGCGAGGGGTGACAGATACGCAGTATTTT.

This chain joins TRBV6-5 and TRBJ2-7; a possible D gene is TRBD1 (6 bases). Trimming took 2 bases from V and 2 from J, leaving 10 bases between them. This CDR3 has 14 amino acids. The germline V gene has CDR1 MNHEY and CDR2 SVGAGI. In nucleotides, the CDR3 is TGTGCCAGCAGTTACAGGGACAAAACCTACGAGCAGTACTTC. This sequence encodes CASSYRDKTYEQYF.

Judged by abundance, this clone is medium-sized. The CDR3 reads CASRTDRDNSPLHF. In DNA form, the CDR3 reads TGTGCCAGTAGGACCGACAGGGATAATTCACCCCTCCACTTT. V usage is TRBV19 and J usage is TRBJ1-6; TRBD1 agrees at 7 bases. Per the germline V gene, CDR1 is LNHDA and CDR2 is SQIVND (reference sequence). This CDR3 spans 14 amino acids. With V trimmed by 6 bases and J by 5 bases, 4 bases remained unmatched.

CDR3 residues: CASSLSTIGQANTEAFF. The CDR3 region has the DNA TGTGCCAGCAGCTTATCCACCATAGGACAGGCGAACACTGAAGCTTTCTTT. The chain has TRBV7-9 and TRBJ1-1, with 7 bases lining up with TRBD1. The CDR3 spans 17 residues. Germline values: CDR1 SEHNR, CDR2 FQNEAQ (reference sequence). V lost 2 bases, J lost 1 base, and 10 bases stayed unmatched.

This chain joins TRBV2 and TRBJ2-1, with D perhaps matching TRBD1 (6 bases). This CDR3 spans 15 amino acids. Germline assignment: CDR1 SNHLY and CDR2 FYNNEI. Trimming removed 6 bases from V and 9 bases from J, with 21 bases in between. The CDR3 here is CASSEGQRGFGEQFF. CDR3 DNA: TGTGCCAGCAGCGAGGGACAAAGAGGCTTTGGTGAGCAGTTCTTC.

This sequence joins TRBV28 and TRBJ2-1, with D maybe TRBD2 (6 bases). Germline V gene sequence: CDR1 MDHEN, CDR2 SYDVKM. The V end was cut by 5 bases, the J end by 8 bases, with 25 bases between. CDR3 length: 17 amino acids. The chain's CDR3 is CASSRYSLARDRDEQFF. In DNA form, the CDR3 reads TGTGCCAGCAGTCGGTACTCGCTAGCGAGGGATAGGGATGAGCAGTTCTTC. Variable domain in full (rest from reference TRBV28 and TRBJ2-1): DVKVTQSSRYLVKRTGEKVFLECVQDMDHENMFWYRQDPGLGLRLIYFSYDVKMKEKGDIPEGYSVSREKKERFSLILESASTNQTSMYLCASSRYSLARDRDEQFFGPGTRLTVL.